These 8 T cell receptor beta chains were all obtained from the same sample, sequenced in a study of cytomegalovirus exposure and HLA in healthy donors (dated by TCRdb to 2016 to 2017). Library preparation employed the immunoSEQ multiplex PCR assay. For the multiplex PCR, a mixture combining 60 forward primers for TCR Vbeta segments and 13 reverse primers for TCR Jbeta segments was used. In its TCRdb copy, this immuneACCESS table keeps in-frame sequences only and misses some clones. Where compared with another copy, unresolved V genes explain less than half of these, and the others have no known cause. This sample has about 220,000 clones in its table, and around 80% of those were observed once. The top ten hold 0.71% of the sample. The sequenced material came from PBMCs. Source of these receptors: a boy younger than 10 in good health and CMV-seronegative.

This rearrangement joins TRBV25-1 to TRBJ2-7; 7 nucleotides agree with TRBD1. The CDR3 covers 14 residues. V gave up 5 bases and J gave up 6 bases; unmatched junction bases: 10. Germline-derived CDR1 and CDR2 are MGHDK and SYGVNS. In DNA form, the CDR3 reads TGTGCCAGCAGTCCTACAGACAGGGAAGGCGAGCAGTACTTC. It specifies CASSPTDREGEQYF.

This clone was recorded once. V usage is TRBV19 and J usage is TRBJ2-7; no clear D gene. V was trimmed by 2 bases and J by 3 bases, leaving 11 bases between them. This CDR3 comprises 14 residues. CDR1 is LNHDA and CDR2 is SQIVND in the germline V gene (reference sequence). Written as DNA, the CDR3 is TGTGCCAGTAGTATAAATGGGCTCGACTACGAGCAGTACTTC. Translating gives CASSINGLDYEQYF.

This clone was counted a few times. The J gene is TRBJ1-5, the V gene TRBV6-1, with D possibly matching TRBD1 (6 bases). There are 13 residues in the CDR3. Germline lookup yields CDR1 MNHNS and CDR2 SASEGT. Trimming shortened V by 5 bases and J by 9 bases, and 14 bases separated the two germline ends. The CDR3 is CASSLDRPAPQHF. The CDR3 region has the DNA TGTGCCAGCAGTTTAGACAGGCCGGCGCCCCAGCATTTT.

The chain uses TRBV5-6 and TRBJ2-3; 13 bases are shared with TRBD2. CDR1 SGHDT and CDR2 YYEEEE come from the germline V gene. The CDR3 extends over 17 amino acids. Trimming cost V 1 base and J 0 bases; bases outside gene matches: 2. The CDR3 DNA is TGTGCCAGCAGCTTGACTAGCGGGGGGGGGAGCACAGATACGCAGTATTTT. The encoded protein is CASSLTSGGGSTDTQYF.

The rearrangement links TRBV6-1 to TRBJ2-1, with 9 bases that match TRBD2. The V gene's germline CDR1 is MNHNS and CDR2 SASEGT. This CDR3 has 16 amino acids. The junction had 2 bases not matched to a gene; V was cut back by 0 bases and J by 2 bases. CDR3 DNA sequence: TGTGCCAGCAGTGAAGCTAGCGGGGGTGCCTACAATGAGCAGTTCTTC. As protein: CASSEASGGAYNEQFF.

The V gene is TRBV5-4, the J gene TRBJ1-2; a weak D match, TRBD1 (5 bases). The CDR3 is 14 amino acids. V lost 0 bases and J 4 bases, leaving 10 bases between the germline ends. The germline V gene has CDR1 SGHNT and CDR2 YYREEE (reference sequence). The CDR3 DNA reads TGTGCCAGCAGCTTGGCGGGGGTGGTCTATGGCTACACCTTC. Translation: CASSLAGVVYGYTF.

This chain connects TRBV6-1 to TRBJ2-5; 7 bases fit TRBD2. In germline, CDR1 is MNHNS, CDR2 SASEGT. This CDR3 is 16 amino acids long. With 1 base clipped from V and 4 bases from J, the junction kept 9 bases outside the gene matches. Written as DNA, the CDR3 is TGTGCCAGCAGTGAAGTCTGGGCGGGAGCCCGAGAGACCCAGTACTTC. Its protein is CASSEVWAGARETQYF.

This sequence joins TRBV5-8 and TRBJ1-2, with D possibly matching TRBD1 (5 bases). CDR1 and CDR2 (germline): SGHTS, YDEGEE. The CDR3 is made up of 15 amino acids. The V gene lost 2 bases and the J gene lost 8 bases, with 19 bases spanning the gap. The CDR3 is CASSFSTGEVGGYTF. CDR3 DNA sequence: TGTGCCAGCAGCTTTAGCACAGGAGAAGTTGGCGGCTACACCTTC.